These 32 T cell receptor beta chains were sequenced from one sample in a study of beta chain features in type 1 diabetes. Every bit of the isolated RNA underwent reverse transcription, so sequencing read expressed TCRB transcripts. Repertoires were generated with immunoSEQ multiplex PCR, while TCRdb's copy carries only in-frame clones and drops some. The sample lists under 900,000 clones, 15% to 20% occurring once. Sequenced input: naive CD4+ T cells from blood. The receptors were sampled from a woman younger than 35 in good health.

In this sample, this clone turned up a few times. The chain couples TRBV7-9 to TRBJ1-1; D ambiguous. This CDR3 contains 15 residues. Germline loops: CDR1 SEHNR, CDR2 FQNEAQ (reference sequence). V shed 1 base and J shed 4 bases, with 13 bases lying between them. As DNA, the CDR3 is TGTGCCAGCAGCTTAGATGGGAGACGGGGCACTGAAGCTTTCTTT. Translation gives CASSLDGRRGTEAFF.

The chain joins TRBV11-1 to TRBJ2-1; tentative D call: TRBD1 (5 bases). The CDR3 spans 16 residues. The V end was cut by 5 bases, the J end by 3 bases, with 17 bases between. Germline V gene data show CDR1 as SGHAT and CDR2 as FQDESV (reference sequence). DNA of the CDR3: TGTGCCAGCAGCCCGACCAGGGAATCGAACTACAATGAGCAGTTCTTC. Encoded protein: CASSPTRESNYNEQFF.

The chain carries TRBV5-4 and TRBJ2-1, with 10 bases aligning to TRBD1. There are 17 residues in the CDR3. V gave up 0 bases and J gave up 7 bases; unmatched junction bases: 10. Germline V gene lookup returns CDR1 SGHNT and CDR2 YYREEE (reference sequence). CDR3 bases: TGTGCCAGCAGCTTGGGTTCTTTAAGGGACAGGGGTAATGAGCAGTTCTTC. As protein: CASSLGSLRDRGNEQFF.

The rearrangement joins TRBV4-2 to TRBJ2-2; 7 bases map to TRBD1. The ends lost 6 bases at V and 6 bases at J; junction bases unmatched: 4. CDR1 and CDR2 (germline): LGHNA, YNFKEQ. This CDR3 spans 13 amino acids. The CDR3 DNA is TGTGCCAGCAGTTCGACAGGGCCCGGGGAGCTGTTTTTT. Residues: CASSSTGPGELFF.

This clone occurred a few times. This chain joins TRBV7-9 and TRBJ2-7; D is perhaps TRBD1 (6 bases). Germline assignment: CDR1 SEHNR and CDR2 FQNEAQ (reference sequence). The CDR3 contains 14 residues. The V end lost 5 bases, the J end lost 0 bases, and 11 bases lay between the germline ends. CDR3 amino acids: CASSVNRDSYEQYF. CDR3 coding DNA: TGTGCCAGCAGCGTGAACAGGGACTCCTACGAGCAGTACTTC. Filled out from reference TRBV7-9 and TRBJ2-7, the complete variable domain reads DTGVSQNPRHKITKRGQNVTFRCDPISEHNRLYWYRQTLGQGPEFLTYFQNEAQLEKSRLLSDRFSAERPKGSFSTLEIQRTEQGDSAMYLCASSVNRDSYEQYFGPGTRLTVT.

The V gene is TRBV4-2, the J gene TRBJ2-3, with a weak D call TRBD1 (7 bases). The CDR3 contains 17 residues. The germline CDR1 and CDR2 sequences are LGHNA and YNFKEQ. V shed 4 bases and J shed 0 bases, with 17 bases lying between them. This CDR3 reads CASSRSQTGTSTDTQYF. The CDR3 DNA reads as TGTGCCAGCAGCCGATCCCAGACAGGGACTAGCACAGATACGCAGTATTTT.

The chain recombines TRBV23-1 with TRBJ2-2; 9 bases are a match to TRBD1. TRBV23-1 is placed among ORFs of uncertain function. There are 17 residues in the CDR3. The V and J ends lost 2 bases and 6 bases, in that order; junction bases with no gene match: 10. This CDR3 reads CASSQPPRDRVAGELFF. CDR3 DNA: TGCGCCAGCAGTCAACCACCCCGGGACAGGGTCGCCGGGGAGCTGTTTTTT.

This clone was found a few times. The genes are TRBV13 and TRBJ2-7; D unresolved. The CDR3 runs 16 residues. Germline CDR1 and CDR2: PRHDT and FYEKMQ (reference sequence). The V gene lost 2 bases and the J gene lost 0 bases, with 14 bases spanning the gap. The CDR3 protein is CASSLSITFHSYEQYF. CDR3 nucleotides: TGTGCCAGCAGCTTATCGATAACTTTCCACTCCTACGAGCAGTACTTC.

This clone was seen only a few times. The chain has TRBV15 and TRBJ2-5; perhaps TRBD1 as D (6 bases). With 0 bases removed from V and 7 bases from J, the gap between germline ends came to 15 bases. Germline CDR1 and CDR2: LNHNV and YYDKDF (reference sequence). This CDR3 contains 15 residues. The CDR3 nucleotides are TGTGCCACCAGCAGAGAACCAGGGGAGTTTTGGACCCAGTACTTC. This codes for CATSREPGEFWTQYF. Combining the CDR3 with reference TRBV15 and TRBJ2-5 gives the whole variable domain DAMVIQNPRYQVTQFGKPVTLSCSQTLNHNVMYWYQQKSSQAPKLLFHYYDKDFNNEADTPDNFQSRRPNTSFCFLDIRSPGLGDTAMYLCATSREPGEFWTQYFGPGTRLLVL.

The sample holds a few counts of this clone. J is TRBJ1-2 and V is TRBV7-2; the match to TRBD1 covers 7 bases. The CDR3 length is 14 residues. From germline, CDR1 is SGHTA and CDR2 FQGNSA. Trimming took 7 bases from V and 3 from J; bases not matched to a gene: 8. The CDR3 region has the DNA TGTGCCAGCAACCAAAGACAGGGTCACTATGGCTACACCTTC. Its translation: CASNQRQGHYGYTF. The full variable domain, its missing parts supplied by reference TRBV7-2 and TRBJ1-2, is GAGVSQSPSNKVTEKGKDVELRCDPISGHTALYWYRQSLGQGLEFLIYFQGNSAPDKSGLPSDRFSAERTGGSVSTLTIQRTQQEDSAVYLCASNQRQGHYGYTFGSGTRLTVV.

This clone appeared a few times. The rearrangement uses TRBV29-1 and TRBJ2-5; D could derive from TRBD1 or TRBD2 (5 bases each). V lost 4 bases and J lost 3, with 15 bases in between. This CDR3 has 14 residues. CDR1 is SQVTM and CDR2 is ANQGSEA in the germline V gene. The chain's CDR3 is CSVAGIASEETQYF. In DNA, the CDR3 is TGCAGCGTTGCAGGGATAGCGTCTGAAGAGACCCAGTACTTC.

In its sample, this clone was seen once. The chain recombines TRBV7-2 with TRBJ2-3; D is unresolved. The CDR3 length is 15 residues. CDR1 and CDR2 (germline): SGHTA, FQGNSA. The V end was cut by 8 bases, the J end by 4 bases, with 19 bases between. The CDR3, as DNA: TGTGCCAGCGAGCGTACGACTTTAGAGGCAGATACGCAGTATTTT. Its translation: CASERTTLEADTQYF.

This clone was seen more than once but under ten times. The rearrangement joins TRBV7-9 to TRBJ2-3; unclear D gene. Germline values: CDR1 SEHNR, CDR2 FQNEAQ (reference sequence). Trimming shortened V by 8 bases and J by 6 bases, and 6 bases separated the two germline ends. CDR3 size: 10 residues. CDR3 loop: CASHLDTQYF. Here the CDR3 DNA reads TGTGCCAGCCATTTGGATACGCAGTATTTT.

V and J are TRBV21-1 and TRBJ2-5; the table's D call of TRBD2 was not tested on the DNA. TRBV21-1 is a known pseudogene. The CDR3 has 14 amino acids. In DNA form, the CDR3 reads TGTGCCAGCAGCTTAGATCCGGGGTTGGAGACCCAGTACTTC. Its protein product is CASSLDPGLETQYF.

The chain couples TRBV2 to TRBJ2-7; 11 bases line up with TRBD1. The CDR3 is made up of 14 amino acids. V dropped 7 bases and J dropped 4; count of bases not matched to a gene: 6. Germline V gene lookup returns CDR1 SNHLY and CDR2 FYNNEI. The CDR3 spells CASTKDRGRYEQYF. The DNA for the CDR3 is TGTGCCAGCACTAAGGACAGGGGGCGGTACGAGCAGTACTTC.

In its sample, this clone was seen a few times. The chain couples TRBV2 to TRBJ2-1; D may be TRBD2 (6 bases). This CDR3 is 14 amino acids long. Germline loops: CDR1 SNHLY, CDR2 FYNNEI. Between the trimmed V and J ends, which lost 4 bases and 4 bases, there was a span of 11 bases. The DNA for the CDR3 is TGTGCCAGCAGTGTGGAGACTAGATACAATGAGCAGTTCTTC. It specifies CASSVETRYNEQFF.

The chain joins TRBV7-3 to TRBJ2-2; TRBD1 aligns across 9 bases. The CDR3 consists of 15 residues. CDR1 and CDR2 from the germline V gene are SGHTA and FQGTGA. The junction had 8 bases not matched to a gene; V was cut back by 5 bases and J by 7 bases. The CDR3 region has the DNA TGTGCCAGCAGCCAAAGGACAGGGGCAAACGGGGAGCTGTTTTTT. This codes for CASSQRTGANGELFF.

The gene calls are TRBV7-2 and TRBJ2-7; 7 bases map to TRBD2. Losses at the gene ends were 8 bases for V and 7 bases for J; bases not matched to a gene: 11. Germline CDR1 and CDR2: SGHTA and FQGNSA. CDR3 size: 13 residues. The CDR3 sequence is CASGGGRQREQYF. Written as DNA, the CDR3 is TGTGCCAGCGGAGGCGGGAGACAACGGGAGCAGTACTTC. The full variable domain, its missing parts supplied by reference TRBV7-2 and TRBJ2-7, is GAGVSQSPSNKVTEKGKDVELRCDPISGHTALYWYRQSLGQGLEFLIYFQGNSAPDKSGLPSDRFSAERTGGSVSTLTIQRTQQEDSAVYLCASGGGRQREQYFGPGTRLTVT.

The chain links TRBV10-3 to TRBJ1-1, with 10 bases identical to TRBD1. The CDR3 has 13 amino acids. Germline V gene data show CDR1 as ENHRY and CDR2 as SYGVKD. V dropped 11 bases and J dropped 4; count of bases not matched to a gene: 7. In DNA, the CDR3 is TGTGCCGTCGACAGGGGGCCGGGCACTGAAGCTTTCTTT. Its protein product is CAVDRGPGTEAFF.

Only a few counts were recorded for this clone. The rearrangement uses TRBV5-1 and TRBJ2-2, with D hard to call. The CDR3 has 13 amino acids. The germline V gene encodes CDR1 SGHRS and CDR2 YFSETQ. With 5 bases removed from V and 4 bases from J, the gap between germline ends came to 9 bases. As DNA, the CDR3 is TGCGCCAGCAGGCCAACCAGCACCGGGGAGCTGTTTTTT. It yields the protein CASRPTSTGELFF.

This clone was recorded a few times. The V call is TRBV7-9, the J call TRBJ2-1; TRBD2 aligns across 8 bases. The J segment lost 3 bases and the V segment lost 6 bases, leaving 13 bases of the junction unmatched. The CDR3 is 17 residues long. Germline loops: CDR1 SEHNR, CDR2 FQNEAQ (reference sequence). The CDR3 sequence is CASSYGAGVVSYNEQFF. The CDR3 region has the DNA TGTGCCAGCAGTTACGGAGCGGGAGTGGTCAGCTACAATGAGCAGTTCTTC.

This chain connects TRBV7-2 to TRBJ2-5, with no clear D. In germline, CDR1 is SGHTA, CDR2 FQGNSA. V was shortened by 1 base and J by 1 base, with 7 bases between the two germline ends. The CDR3 spans 14 residues. Written as DNA, the CDR3 is TGTGCCAGCAGCTTAGAGGCCAGCCAAGAGACCCAGTACTTC. Its protein product is CASSLEASQETQYF.

This clone came up a few times. This sample also contains other DNA sequences that code for the same CDR3. This chain joins TRBV9 and TRBJ2-2, with D unresolved. V lost 0 bases, J lost 2 bases, and 8 bases lay in between. CDR1 SGDLS and CDR2 YYNGEE come from the germline V gene. The CDR3 is 15 amino acids. The CDR3 loop is CASSVAVGNTGELFF. CDR3 in DNA: TGTGCCAGCAGCGTAGCGGTGGGTAACACCGGGGAGCTGTTTTTT.

This clone was detected only a few times. V gene TRBV10-3 combines with J gene TRBJ2-5, with 12 bases aligning to TRBD2. The germline V gene has CDR1 ENHRY and CDR2 SYGVKD. The CDR3 extends over 17 amino acids. The V and J ends lost 3 bases and 3 bases, in that order; junction bases with no gene match: 8. CDR3 protein: CAISDPPLAGGKETQYF. CDR3 coding DNA: TGTGCCATCAGTGACCCCCCACTAGCGGGAGGAAAAGAGACCCAGTACTTC.

V and J are TRBV28 and TRBJ2-7; TRBD2 matches 7 bases. Germline CDR1 is MDHEN and CDR2 is SYDVKM. V lost 7 bases and J lost 3; bases outside the gene matches: 3. The CDR3 spans 12 residues. The CDR3 DNA reads TGTGCCAGCAACGTAGCGGGCTACGAGCAGTACTTC. This codes for CASNVAGYEQYF. The full variable domain, completed using reference TRBV28 and TRBJ2-7, is DVKVTQSSRYLVKRTGEKVFLECVQDMDHENMFWYRQDPGLGLRLIYFSYDVKMKEKGDIPEGYSVSREKKERFSLILESASTNQTSMYLCASNVAGYEQYFGPGTRLTVT.

This clone occurred a few times. In DNA, the CDR3 is TGTGCCAGTAGTGCAACCGGGACAGGGTATGAAAAACTGTTTTTT. This encodes CASSATGTGYEKLFF. J is TRBJ1-4 and V is TRBV19, with 9 bases aligning to TRBD1. The CDR3 contains 15 residues. With 5 bases clipped from V and 6 bases from J, the junction kept 7 bases outside the gene matches. Germline V gene lookup returns CDR1 LNHDA and CDR2 SQIVND (reference sequence).

The rearrangement links TRBV7-2 to TRBJ1-2, with no clear D. The CDR3 is 17 residues long. Per the germline V gene, CDR1 is SGHTA and CDR2 is FQGNSA. V was shortened by 6 bases and J by 1 base, with 21 bases between the two germline ends. The CDR3 spells CASRSDGTVNLNYGYTF. CDR3 DNA sequence: TGTGCCAGCAGGTCGGACGGAACCGTGAACCTTAACTATGGCTACACCTTC.

The chain uses TRBV27 and TRBJ2-5; D gene ambiguous. V lost 5 bases and J lost 5, with 15 bases in between. Germline loops: CDR1 MNHEY, CDR2 SMNVEV (reference sequence). This CDR3 spans 14 amino acids. CDR3 in amino acids: CASSTALTRETQYF. CDR3 in DNA: TGTGCCAGCAGTACAGCTTTGACAAGGGAGACCCAGTACTTC.

The rearrangement joins TRBV27 to TRBJ2-7; 7 nucleotides line up with TRBD1. The CDR3 has 16 amino acids. Germline CDR1 reads MNHEY; CDR2 reads SMNVEV (reference sequence). V lost 5 bases to trimming and J lost 3 bases; unmatched junction nucleotides: 13. The chain's CDR3 is CASSTYRGPRGYEQYF. CDR3 sequence (DNA): TGTGCCAGCAGTACCTACAGGGGCCCTAGGGGCTACGAGCAGTACTTC.

The table lists this clone with a few counts. The chain is built from TRBV4-2 and TRBJ2-5; D may be TRBD2 (7 bases). V was pared by 4 bases and J by 4 bases, with 13 bases between. This CDR3 region has 14 residues. Germline V CDR1 and CDR2: LGHNA, YNFKEQ. This CDR3 is CASSRYREGETQYF. The DNA of the CDR3 is TGTGCCAGCAGCCGTTACAGGGAGGGAGAGACCCAGTACTTC.

The table lists this clone with a few counts. The V call is TRBV7-9, the J call TRBJ1-2; a weak D match, TRBD1 (5 bases). The V end lost 5 bases, the J end lost 2 bases, and 15 bases lay between the germline ends. CDR1 SEHNR and CDR2 FQNEAQ come from the germline V gene (reference sequence). CDR3 size: 15 residues. The CDR3 spells CASSHTSRGNYGYTF. The CDR3 coding sequence is TGTGCCAGCAGCCACACCTCCCGGGGGAACTATGGCTACACCTTC.

This clone was observed a few times. This chain links TRBV28 with TRBJ2-1; 10 bases line up with TRBD2. Germline trimming cut 5 bases from V and 7 bases from J; bases unmatched to any gene: 14. Germline CDR1 reads MDHEN; CDR2 reads SYDVKM. CDR3 length: 17 amino acids. CDR3 in DNA: TGTGCCAGCAGTAGGGGCAGCGGGAGGGCCGGGAGTAATGAGCAGTTCTTC. Amino acids: CASSRGSGRAGSNEQFF.